These T cell receptor beta chains were read from a single sample in a study of blood T cells in healthy people across ages. TCRdb re-analysed the 5' RACE reads in MiXCR, keeping a single row per CDR3 protein. The sample lists 1.2 million to 1.5 million distinct CDR3 sequences; approximately 59% were seen once. The sequenced sample was blood. Source of these receptors: a man between 18 and 29 years old in good health. Both conserved end residues are part of each CDR3. A D gene is named only where the DNA matches it firmly. Size is omitted from some rows. Given values are once, few, many or a class for expanded clones.

>.|TRBJ1-6|TRBV5-1|TRBD1
TGCGCCAGCAGCTTGGAACCGGGACAGGGAGTCATGAATGGTTCACCCCTCCACTTT
CASSLEPGQGVMNGSPLHF
>few|TRBJ2-7|TRBV11-1|.
TGTGCCAGCAGGGTCTCAGGGTTCTACGAGCAGTACTTC
CASRVSGFYEQYF
>few|TRBJ1-1|TRBV5-1|.
TGCGCCAGCAGCCCCGACACGTTGAACACTGAAGCTTTCTTT
CASSPDTLNTEAFF
>few|TRBJ2-5|TRBV3-1|.
TGTGCCAGCAGCCTTGACAGTTGGGAGACCCAGTACTTC
CASSLDSWETQYF
>.|TRBJ2-5|TRBV12-3/TRBV12-4|TRBD2
TGTGCCAGCAGTTTAGTCGGACTAGCGGGGGCAGAGACCCAGTACTTC
CASSLVGLAGAETQYF
>.|TRBJ2-5|TRBV7-9|.
TGTGCCAGCGAAATCTGGCACCAAGAGACCCAGTACTTC
CASEIWHQETQYF
>.|TRBJ2-5|TRBV13|.
TGTGCCAGCAGCCTTCGGGCCCAGTACTTC
CASSLRAQYF
>.|TRBJ1-2|TRBV15|.
TGTGCCACCAGCAGAGATGGGAAGGTCCCCAGGTCAGGTGATGGCTACACCTTC
CATSRDGKVPRSGDGYTF
>.|TRBJ2-7|TRBV10-3|.
TGTGCCATCAGTGAAAGGCGGACAGACTACGAGCAGTACTTC
CAISERRTDYEQYF
>once|TRBJ2-7|TRBV6-4|TRBD2
TGTGCCAGCAGTGACACTAGCGGGGGGTACAATGAGCAGTACTTC
CASSDTSGGYNEQYF
>.|TRBJ2-3|TRBV2|.
TGTGCCAGCACCCAAAGCTCGGGTAGCACAGATACGCAGTATTTT
CASTQSSGSTDTQYF
>.|TRBJ2-1|TRBV29-1|.
TGCAGCGTTACAGGGGAGGGGTTTTACAATGAGCAGTTCTTC
CSVTGEGFYNEQFF
>.|TRBJ2-7|TRBV12-3/TRBV12-4|TRBD2
TGTGCCAGCAGTATTAGCGGGCGGAGCTCCTACGGGCAGTACTTC
CASSISGRSSYGQYF
>.|TRBJ1-1|TRBV25-1|TRBD1
TGTGCCAGCAGTGAACAGGGGGTGCCGAACACTGAAGCTTTCTTT
CASSEQGVPNTEAFF
>.|TRBJ1-2|TRBV28|.
TGTGCCAGCAGCGCTTTTTACGCTAACTATGGCTACACCTTC
CASSAFYANYGYTF
>few|TRBJ1-5|TRBV6-6|TRBD1
TGTGCCAGCAGCTTTTCGGACAGGGGGAGCAATCAGCCCCAGCATTTT
CASSFSDRGSNQPQHF
>.|TRBJ1-2|TRBV6-1|TRBD1
TGTGCCAGCAGGGACGACAGGGACTATGGCTACACCTTC
CASRDDRDYGYTF
>once|TRBJ2-1|TRBV7-9|.
TGTGTCAGCAGCTCGACCATAAATGAGCAGTTCTTC
CVSSSTINEQFF
>.|TRBJ2-7|TRBV4-3|TRBD1
TGCGCCAGCAGCCAACGGTGGGACAGTACCTACGAGCAGTACTTC
CASSQRWDSTYEQYF
>few|TRBJ2-3|TRBV4-2|TRBD2
TGTGCCAGCAGCCAACCCATTGGCAAACTAGCGGGGACCACAGATACGCAGTATTTT
CASSQPIGKLAGTTDTQYF
>.|TRBJ2-5|TRBV7-2|TRBD1
TGTGCCAGCAGCTTAGGGGACAGGGGGGTAGAGACCCAGTACTTC
CASSLGDRGVETQYF
>.|TRBJ1-4|TRBV5-1|TRBD1
TGCGCCAGCAGCTTTGGGACAGGGACAACTAATGAAAAACTGTTTTTT
CASSFGTGTTNEKLFF
>.|TRBJ2-1|TRBV12-3/TRBV12-4|TRBD1
TGTGCCAGCAGTTTACGACAGGGAATCAACAATGAGCAGTTCTTC
CASSLRQGINNEQFF
>.|TRBJ2-7|TRBV6-6|TRBD1
TGTGCCAGCAGTTACTCCCTCCTTCGGACAGGCGTCTACGAGCAGTACTTC
CASSYSLLRTGVYEQYF
>.|TRBJ1-1|TRBV9|TRBD1
TGTGCCAGCAGCGTAGGGGGACAGGGTTTGTTTGTGAACACTGAAGCTTTCTTT
CASSVGGQGLFVNTEAFF
>.|TRBJ1-1|TRBV7-8|.
TGTGCCAGCAGCTTAGGTCACCCACCCTACAGGTTCCAAGCTTTCTTT
CASSLGHPPYRFQAFF
>.|TRBJ2-7|TRBV7-9|TRBD1
TGTGTCAGCAGTAGGGACAGGGGTGCCTACGAGCAGTACTTC
CVSSRDRGAYEQYF
>.|TRBJ2-1|TRBV2|.
TGTGCCAGCAGTGAAGCGCTTCCCCCAGAGCAGTTCTTC
CASSEALPPEQFF
>many|TRBJ2-5|TRBV4-1|.
TGTGCCAGCAGCCAAGTAACGGGAGAGACCCAGTACTTC
CASSQVTGETQYF
>few|TRBJ1-6|TRBV6-2/TRBV6-3|.
TGTGCCAGCAACACGGACAGTCGCCTCCACTTT
CASNTDSRLHF
>few|TRBJ2-1|TRBV29-1|TRBD1
TGCAGCGGTCAACAGGGGGTGGCGTCCAATGAGCAGTTCTTC
CSGQQGVASNEQFF
>.|TRBJ2-3|TRBV29-1|.
TGCAGCGTTGAAGATCTTGAGGATACGCAGTATTTT
CSVEDLEDTQYF
>.|TRBJ1-4|TRBV10-1|.
TGCGCCAGCAGTGAGTCGAGGTCGGGGAATGAAAAACTGTTTTTT
CASSESRSGNEKLFF
>.|TRBJ1-1|TRBV14|.
TGTGCCAGCAGCCACGTCGAACAGGGTAGGGCTTTCTTT
CASSHVEQGRAFF
>.|TRBJ2-1|TRBV5-1|.
TGCGCCAGCAGCTTGTTCCGGCCGGACAATGAGCAGTTCTTC
CASSLFRPDNEQFF
>.|TRBJ1-2|TRBV12-3/TRBV12-4|TRBD1
TGTGCCAGCAGACTCCGGACAGGGGAGAACTATGGCTACACCTTC
CASRLRTGENYGYTF
>.|TRBJ1-5|TRBV13|.
TGTGCCAGCAGCTTACAGGGCGCGCTTCAGCCCCAGCATTTT
CASSLQGALQPQHF
>.|TRBJ2-1|TRBV3-1|TRBD1
TGTGCCAGCAGCCCTCTCAGGACAGGGAGGAATGAGCAGTTCTTC
CASSPLRTGRNEQFF
>once|TRBJ1-5|TRBV7-9|.
TGTGCCAGCAGTCCCTCTTCGGCCTTAAATCAGCCCCAGCATTTT
CASSPSSALNQPQHF
>.|TRBJ2-7|TRBV7-6|.
TGTGCCAGCAGCTTAGCAAGGGGAGTTTACGAGCAGTACTTC
CASSLARGVYEQYF